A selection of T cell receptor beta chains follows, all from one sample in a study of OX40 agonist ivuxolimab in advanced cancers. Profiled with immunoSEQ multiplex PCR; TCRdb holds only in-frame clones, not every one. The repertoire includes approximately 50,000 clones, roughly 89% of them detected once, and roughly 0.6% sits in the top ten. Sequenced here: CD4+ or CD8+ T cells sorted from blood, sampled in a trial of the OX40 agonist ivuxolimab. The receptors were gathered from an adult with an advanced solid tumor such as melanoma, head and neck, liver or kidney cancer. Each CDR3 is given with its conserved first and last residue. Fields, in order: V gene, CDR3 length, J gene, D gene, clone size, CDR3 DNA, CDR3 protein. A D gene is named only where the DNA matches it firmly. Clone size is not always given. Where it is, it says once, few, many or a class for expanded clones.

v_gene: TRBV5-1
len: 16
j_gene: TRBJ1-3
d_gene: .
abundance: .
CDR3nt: TGCGCCAGCAGCTTGGGCACCTTAGACTCTGGAAACACCATATATTTT
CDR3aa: CASSLGTLDSGNTIYF

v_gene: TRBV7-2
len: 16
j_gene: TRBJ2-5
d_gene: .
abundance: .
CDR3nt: TGTGCCAGCAGCTTAGAACTCCTGGTAAAGGTGGGTGAGCAGTACTTC
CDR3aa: CASSLELLVKVGEQYF

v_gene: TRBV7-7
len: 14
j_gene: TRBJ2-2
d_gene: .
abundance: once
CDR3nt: TGTGCTAGCAGCTTACAGGTTGGGACCGGGGAGCTGTTTTTT
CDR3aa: CASSLQVGTGELFF

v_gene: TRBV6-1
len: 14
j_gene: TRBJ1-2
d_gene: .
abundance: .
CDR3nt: TGTGCCAGCAGGGCCCCGGGACCGAACTATGGCTACACCTTC
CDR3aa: CASRAPGPNYGYTF

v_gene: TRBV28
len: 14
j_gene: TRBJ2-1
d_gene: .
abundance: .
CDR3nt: TGTGCCAGCAGGCGGGTGGGCGGGAACAATGAGCAGTTCTTC
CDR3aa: CASRRVGGNNEQFF

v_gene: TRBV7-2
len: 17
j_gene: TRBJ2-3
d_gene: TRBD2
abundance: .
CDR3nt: TGTGCCAGCAGCTTAGGACTAGCGGGATTGAGCACAGATACGCAGTATTTT
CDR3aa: CASSLGLAGLSTDTQYF

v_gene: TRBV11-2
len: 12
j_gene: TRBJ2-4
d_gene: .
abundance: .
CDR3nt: TGTGCCAGCAGCTTAGAGTCGAACATTCAGTACTTC
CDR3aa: CASSLESNIQYF

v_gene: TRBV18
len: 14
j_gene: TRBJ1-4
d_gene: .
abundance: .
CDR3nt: TGTGCCAGCTCACCGGACAGACAGTCTGAAAAACTGTTTTTT
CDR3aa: CASSPDRQSEKLFF

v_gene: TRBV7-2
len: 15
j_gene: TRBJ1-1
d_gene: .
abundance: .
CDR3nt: TGTGCCAGCAGCCCAGCCACCGCGGCAAACACTGAAGCTTTCTTT
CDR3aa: CASSPATAANTEAFF

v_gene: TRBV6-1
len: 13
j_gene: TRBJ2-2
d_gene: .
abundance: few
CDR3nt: TGTGCCGCGCTGACGGACAACACCGGGGAGCTGTTTTTT
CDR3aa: CAALTDNTGELFF

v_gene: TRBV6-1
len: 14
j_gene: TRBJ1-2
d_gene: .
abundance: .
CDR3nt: TGTGCCAGCAGTGAACAGGGTTCCTACTATGGCTACACCTTC
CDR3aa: CASSEQGSYYGYTF

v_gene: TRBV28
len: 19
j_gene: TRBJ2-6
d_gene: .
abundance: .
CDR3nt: TGTGCCAGCAGTGCGTCGGGCAGTTTAGGTTTGTCTGGGGCCAACGTCCTGACTTTC
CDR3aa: CASSASGSLGLSGANVLTF

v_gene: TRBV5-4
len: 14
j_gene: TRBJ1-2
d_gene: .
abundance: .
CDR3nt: TGTGCCAGCAGCTTGGCCAAGGACAGCTATGGCTACACCTTC
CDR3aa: CASSLAKDSYGYTF

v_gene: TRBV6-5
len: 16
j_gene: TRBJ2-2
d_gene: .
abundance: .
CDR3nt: TGTGCCAGCAGTTATTCCAGGGGAGCGAACACCGGGGAGCTGTTTTTT
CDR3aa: CASSYSRGANTGELFF

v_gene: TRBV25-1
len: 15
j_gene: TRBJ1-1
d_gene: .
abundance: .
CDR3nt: TGTGCCAGCAGTGAATTCGGGAGAGTGAACACTGAAGCTTTCTTT
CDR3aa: CASSEFGRVNTEAFF

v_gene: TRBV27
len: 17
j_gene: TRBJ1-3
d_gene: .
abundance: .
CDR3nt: TGTGCCAGCAGTTTAGCCCCGGGGCCGACCTTTGGAAACACCATATATTTT
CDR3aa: CASSLAPGPTFGNTIYF

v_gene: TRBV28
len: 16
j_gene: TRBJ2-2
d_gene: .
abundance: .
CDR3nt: TGTGCCAGCAGTCTCGCTGCGGGATCGAACACCGGGGAGCTGTTTTTT
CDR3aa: CASSLAAGSNTGELFF

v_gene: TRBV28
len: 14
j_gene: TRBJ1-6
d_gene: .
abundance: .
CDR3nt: TGTGCCAGCACGGGACCGAGTTATAATTCACCCCTCCACTTT
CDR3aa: CASTGPSYNSPLHF

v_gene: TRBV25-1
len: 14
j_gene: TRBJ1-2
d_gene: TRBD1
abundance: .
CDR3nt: TGTGCCAGCAGTGGGGACAGGGCCCCCTATGGCTACACCTTC
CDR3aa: CASSGDRAPYGYTF

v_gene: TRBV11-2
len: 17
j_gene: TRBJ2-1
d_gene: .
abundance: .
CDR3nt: TGTGCCAGCAGCTCCCTCACGGGCGGGATCTCCTACAATGAGCAGTTCTTC
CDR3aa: CASSSLTGGISYNEQFF

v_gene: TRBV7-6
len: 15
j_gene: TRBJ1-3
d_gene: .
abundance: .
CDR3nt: TGTGCCAGCAGCTTGGGGGGGTTCGCCGGAAACACCATATATTTT
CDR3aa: CASSLGGFAGNTIYF

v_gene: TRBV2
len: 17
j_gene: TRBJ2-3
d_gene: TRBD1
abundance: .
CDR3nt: TGTGCCACCAGGGTGTACGGGACAGGCCTGAGGGCAGATACGCAGTATTTT
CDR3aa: CATRVYGTGLRADTQYF

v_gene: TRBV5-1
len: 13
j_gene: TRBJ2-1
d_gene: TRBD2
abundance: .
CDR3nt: TGCGCCAGCAGCCCTCCCGGGGGGAATGAGCAGTTCTTC
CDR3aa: CASSPPGGNEQFF

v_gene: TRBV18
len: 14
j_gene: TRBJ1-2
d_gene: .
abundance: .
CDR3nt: TGTGCCAGCTCACCAGCAATCCTTGGGGATGGCTACACCTTC
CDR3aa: CASSPAILGDGYTF

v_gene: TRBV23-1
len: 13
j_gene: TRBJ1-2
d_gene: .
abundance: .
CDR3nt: TGCGCCAGCAGTCAGTTCCAGGGTATAGGCTACACCTTC
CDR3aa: CASSQFQGIGYTF

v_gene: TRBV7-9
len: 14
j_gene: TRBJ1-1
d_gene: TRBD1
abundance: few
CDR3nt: TGTGCCAGCAGCCCGACAGGGGGAGGCACTGAAGCTTTCTTT
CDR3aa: CASSPTGGGTEAFF

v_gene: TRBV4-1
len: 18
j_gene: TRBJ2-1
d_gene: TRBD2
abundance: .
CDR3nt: TGCGCCAGCAGCCAACCCCGCACTAGCGGTAAATCAAACAATGAGCAGTTCTTC
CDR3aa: CASSQPRTSGKSNNEQFF

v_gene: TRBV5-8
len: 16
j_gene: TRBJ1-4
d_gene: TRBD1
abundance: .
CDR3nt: TGTGCCAGCAGCTTGGGCAGGGGGAAAAAATATGAAAAACTGTTTTTT
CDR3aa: CASSLGRGKKYEKLFF

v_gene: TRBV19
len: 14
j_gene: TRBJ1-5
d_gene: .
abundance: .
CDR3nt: TGTGCCAGTAGTATAGGCCGACGAAATCAGCCCCAGCATTTT
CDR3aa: CASSIGRRNQPQHF

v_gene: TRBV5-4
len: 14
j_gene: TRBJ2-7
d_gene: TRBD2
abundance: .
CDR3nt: TGTGCCAGCAGCTTACGCGGGAGGGAGTACGAGCAGTACTTC
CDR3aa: CASSLRGREYEQYF

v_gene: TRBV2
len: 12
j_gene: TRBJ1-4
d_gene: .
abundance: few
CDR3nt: TGTGCCAGCAGTGGCGGATATGAAAAACTGTTTTTT
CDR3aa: CASSGGYEKLFF

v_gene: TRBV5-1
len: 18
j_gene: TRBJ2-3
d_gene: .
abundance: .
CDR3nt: TGCGCCAGCAGCACACCAATCCACAGACAGCAAAGCACAGATACGCAGTATTTT
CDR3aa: CASSTPIHRQQSTDTQYF

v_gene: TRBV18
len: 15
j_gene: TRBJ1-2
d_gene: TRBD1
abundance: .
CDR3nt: TGTGCCAGCTCATGGGGACAGGGGGCTGACTATGGCTACACCTTC
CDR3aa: CASSWGQGADYGYTF

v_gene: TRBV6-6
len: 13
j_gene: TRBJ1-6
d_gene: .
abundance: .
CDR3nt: TGTGCCAGCAGTCCCGGCGTCTGGTCACCCCTCCACTTT
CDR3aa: CASSPGVWSPLHF

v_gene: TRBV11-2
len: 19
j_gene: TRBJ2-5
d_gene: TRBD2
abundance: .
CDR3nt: TGTGCCAGCAGCTTAGATGGGGCTAGCGGGGGAATAACACAAGAGACCCAGTACTTC
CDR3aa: CASSLDGASGGITQETQYF

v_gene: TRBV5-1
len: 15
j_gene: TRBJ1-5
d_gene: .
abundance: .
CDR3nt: TGTGCCAGCAGCTTGGGTGGTAGGAACAATCAGCCCCAGCATTTT
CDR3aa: CASSLGGRNNQPQHF